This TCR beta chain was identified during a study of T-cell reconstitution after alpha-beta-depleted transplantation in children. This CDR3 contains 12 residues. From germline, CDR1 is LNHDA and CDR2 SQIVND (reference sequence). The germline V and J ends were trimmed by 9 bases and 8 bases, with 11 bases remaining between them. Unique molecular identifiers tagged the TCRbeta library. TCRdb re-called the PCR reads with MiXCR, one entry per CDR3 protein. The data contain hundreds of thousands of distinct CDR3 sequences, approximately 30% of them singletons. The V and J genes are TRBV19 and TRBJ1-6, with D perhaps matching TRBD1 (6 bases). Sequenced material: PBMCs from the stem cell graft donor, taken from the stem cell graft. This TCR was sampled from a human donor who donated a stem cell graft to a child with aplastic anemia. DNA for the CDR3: TGTGCCAGCGCGGCAGGGGATTCACCCCTCCACTTT. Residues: CASAAGDSPLHF.